Presented here are 27 T cell receptor beta chains from one specimen sequenced in a study of blood T cells in healthy people across ages. A second PCR, run for 7 to 11 cycles, used a sample-barcoded 5' primer plus a J-beta primer mix. Each CDR3 protein gets one entry after TCRdb re-called the 5' RACE reads with MiXCR. The data contain fewer than 2,000,000 distinct CDR3 sequences, roughly two fifths of them seen just once; the ten biggest clones take up under 30%. The specimen was blood. The source is a human donor in good health.

This chain joins TRBV28 and TRBJ2-4, with D unclear. Trimming removed 4 bases at V and 8 bases at J, with 3 bases between. Germline V gives CDR1 MDHEN, CDR2 SYDVKM. The CDR3 is 10 amino acids. The CDR3 DNA reads as TGTGCCAGCAGTTCCTACATTCAGTACTTC. Residues: CASSSYIQYF. Combining the CDR3 with reference TRBV28 and TRBJ2-4 gives the whole variable domain DVKVTQSSRYLVKRTGEKVFLECVQDMDHENMFWYRQDPGLGLRLIYFSYDVKMKEKGDIPEGYSVSREKKERFSLILESASTNQTSMYLCASSSYIQYFGAGTRLSVL.

This clonotype was seen a handful of times. The chain is built from TRBV12-3 or TRBV12-4 and TRBJ2-7; no definite D call. There are 14 residues in the CDR3. Between the trimmed V and J ends, which lost 6 bases and 1 base, there was a span of 13 bases. The CDR3 loop is CASSPYEDSYEQYF. DNA of the CDR3: TGTGCCAGCAGCCCGTATGAGGATTCCTACGAGCAGTACTTC.

The V gene is TRBV28, the J gene TRBJ2-7; 7 bases fit TRBD1. Losses at the gene ends were 5 bases for V and 2 bases for J; bases not matched to a gene: 6. The length of the CDR3 is 14 residues. Germline V gene data show CDR1 as MDHEN and CDR2 as SYDVKM. CDR3 in amino acids: CASSTRQGTYEQYF. For the CDR3, the DNA is TGTGCCAGCAGTACCCGACAGGGTACCTACGAGCAGTACTTC.

The chain combines TRBV5-1 with TRBJ1-4; no clear D. The CDR3 contains 17 residues. Trimming cost V 4 bases and J 1 base, with 17 bases left between them. The V gene's germline CDR1 is SGHRS and CDR2 YFSETQ. CDR3 coding DNA: TGCGCCAGCAGCCCGGGGATCTCCGGGATAACTAATGAAAAACTGTTTTTT. It yields the protein CASSPGISGITNEKLFF. Drawing the rest from reference TRBV5-1 and TRBJ1-4, the complete variable domain is KAGVTQTPRYLIKTRGQQVTLSCSPISGHRSVSWYQQTPGQGLQFLFEYFSETQRNKGNFPGRFSGRQFSNSRSEMNVSTLELGDSALYLCASSPGISGITNEKLFFGSGTQLSVL.

V usage is TRBV12-3 or TRBV12-4 and J usage is TRBJ1-2; TRBD1 agrees at 8 bases. The V and J ends lost 3 bases and 8 bases, in that order; junction bases with no gene match: 14. This CDR3 has 16 amino acids. CDR3 residues: CASSFYGQGIEYGYTF. The CDR3 nucleotides are TGTGCCAGCAGTTTCTATGGACAGGGAATAGAATACGGCTACACCTTC.

The chain joins TRBV4-3 to TRBJ2-3; D remains ambiguous. V was cut by 5 bases and J by 4 bases, with 16 bases left in between. The CDR3 is made up of 15 amino acids. Germline values: CDR1 LGHNA, CDR2 YSLEER. For the CDR3, the DNA is TGCGCCAGCAGCTCGACTTCCCCGGTTGCAGATACGCAGTATTTT. Translation: CASSSTSPVADTQYF.

The chain has TRBV24-1 and TRBJ2-1; the D gene could be TRBD1 or TRBD2 (5 bases each). CDR1 KGHDR and CDR2 SFDVKD come from the germline V gene. Between the trimmed V and J ends, which lost 1 base and 8 bases, there was a span of 8 bases. The CDR3 extends over 13 amino acids. CDR3: CATSDFQGDEQFF. For the CDR3, the DNA is TGTGCCACCAGTGATTTTCAGGGAGATGAGCAGTTCTTC.

This clonotype has a handful of counts. CDR3 sequence (DNA): TGCAGTGCTAGAGGCAGGGCCTACGAGCAGTACTTC. It translates to CSARGRAYEQYF. The J gene is TRBJ2-7, the V gene TRBV20-1, with a tentative D call TRBD1 (5 bases). V gave up 1 base and J gave up 2 bases, with 6 bases separating them. CDR1 is DFQATT and CDR2 is SNEGSKA in the germline V gene (reference sequence). This CDR3 contains 12 residues.

The sample holds a few counts of this clonotype. The V call is TRBV7-3, the J call TRBJ2-1; 7 nucleotides align to TRBD1. The germline CDR1 and CDR2 sequences are SGHTA and FQGTGA. V was clipped by 6 bases and J by 4 bases; unmatched bases: 3. The CDR3 extends over 13 amino acids. The CDR3 here is CASSQGEYNEQFF. The CDR3 nucleotides read TGTGCCAGCAGTCAGGGGGAGTACAATGAGCAGTTCTTC. Drawing the rest from reference TRBV7-3 and TRBJ2-1, the complete variable domain is GAGVSQTPSNKVTEKGKYVELRCDPISGHTALYWYRQSLGQGPEFLIYFQGTGAADDSGLPNDRFFAVRPEGSVSTLKIQRTERGDSAVYLCASSQGEYNEQFFGPGTRLTVL.

The V and J genes are TRBV6-5 and TRBJ2-1; 9 bases are shared with TRBD1. CDR1 and CDR2 (germline): MNHEY, SVGAGI. This CDR3 spans 16 amino acids. V was clipped by 6 bases and J by 7 bases; unmatched bases: 13. The CDR3 DNA sequence: TGTGCCAGCAGACTCCGGGACAGGGAGTACCATAATGAGCAGTTCTTC. Its translation: CASRLRDREYHNEQFF.

The V call is TRBV7-7, the J call TRBJ2-1; possible D gene TRBD1, 5 bases. Trimming removed 1 base at V and 6 bases at J, with 13 bases between. This CDR3 comprises 15 residues. Looked up from germline, CDR1 is SSHAT and CDR2 is FNYEAQ (reference sequence). CDR3 amino acids: CASSLGTGTTNEQFF. CDR3 DNA: TGTGCCAGCAGCTTAGGTACAGGAACTACCAATGAGCAGTTCTTC.

As DNA, the CDR3 is TGCGCCAGCAGCTTGGGTGTTGTTCCTGAAGCTTTCTTT. Protein product: CASSLGVVPEAFF. The rearrangement links TRBV5-1 to TRBJ1-1; unclear D gene. Per germline, CDR1 SGHRS and CDR2 YFSETQ. Trimming took 0 bases from V and 6 from J, leaving 9 bases between them. The CDR3 sequence is 13 residues long.

The rearrangement uses TRBV12-3 or TRBV12-4 and TRBJ1-5; 7 nucleotides match TRBD1. V shed 3 bases and J 7 bases; nucleotides not matched to a gene: 6. This CDR3 has 14 residues. CDR3 nucleotide sequence: TGTGCCAGCAGTTTGCGGGAGGGGGCCCAGCCCCAGCATTTT. Its protein product is CASSLREGAQPQHF.

The rearrangement uses TRBV4-3 and TRBJ2-5; 8 bases agree with TRBD2. V lost 1 base, J lost 2 bases, and 3 bases stayed unmatched. CDR1 LGHNA and CDR2 YSLEER come from the germline V gene. CDR3 length equals 15 residues. CDR3 in amino acids: CASSQARGDQETQYF. Here the CDR3 DNA reads TGCGCCAGCAGCCAAGCGCGGGGGGATCAAGAGACCCAGTACTTC.

The chain joins TRBV20-1 to TRBJ2-1, with 9 bases aligning to TRBD2. J was trimmed by 2 bases and V by 0 bases; bases with no gene match: 5. CDR3 length: 16 amino acids. Germline V gene lookup returns CDR1 DFQATT and CDR2 SNEGSKA (reference sequence). The CDR3 spells CSARDVLAGAYNEQFF. As DNA, the CDR3 is TGCAGTGCTAGAGATGTCTTAGCGGGGGCCTACAATGAGCAGTTCTTC.

V and J are TRBV5-1 and TRBJ1-5; TRBD1 matches at 9 bases. The V gene's germline CDR1 is SGHRS and CDR2 YFSETQ. V lost 4 bases, J lost 6 bases, and 8 bases stayed unmatched. This CDR3 is 15 amino acids long. CDR3 nucleotides: TGCGCCAGCAGCGTCGACAGGGGGGTGGGTCAGCCCCAGCATTTT. Translating gives CASSVDRGVGQPQHF.

The chain employs TRBV9 and TRBJ2-7, with no clear D. V was shortened by 0 bases and J by 5 bases, with 9 bases between the two germline ends. Germline V gives CDR1 SGDLS, CDR2 YYNGEE. The CDR3 length is 13 residues. CDR3 DNA sequence: TGTGCCAGCAGCGTAGGAACAGACCACGAGCAGTACTTC. As protein: CASSVGTDHEQYF.

V usage is TRBV20-1 and J usage is TRBJ2-7; D not certain. Germline CDR1 DFQATT, CDR2 SNEGSKA (reference sequence). Trimming took off 1 base at V and 2 bases at J, with 15 bases between the two ends. The CDR3 length is 15 residues. The CDR3 DNA sequence: TGCAGTGCTAGAGGAGACCTCTTAAGGACCTACGAGCAGTACTTC. Its translation is CSARGDLLRTYEQYF.

The V and J genes are TRBV12-3 or TRBV12-4 and TRBJ2-7; TRBD1 matches at 7 bases. Trimming removed 6 bases from V and 0 bases from J; junction bases left unmatched: 8. CDR3 size: 15 residues. CDR3 bases: TGTGCCAGCAGCGTCGGACAGGATATCTCCTACGAGCAGTACTTC. This codes for CASSVGQDISYEQYF.

This sequence joins TRBV7-8 and TRBJ2-1; D is unclear. CDR3 length: 14 amino acids. Germline V lookup: CDR1 SGHVS, CDR2 FQNEAQ. With 6 bases removed from V and 0 bases from J, the gap between germline ends came to 9 bases. CDR3 loop: CASSPLISYNEQFF. The CDR3 DNA follows: TGTGCCAGCAGTCCCTTGATCTCCTACAATGAGCAGTTCTTC.

The rearrangement links TRBV6-2 or TRBV6-3 to TRBJ2-3, with D unresolved. V shed 4 bases and J shed 1 base, with 9 bases lying between them. Germline CDR1 is MNHEY and CDR2 is SVGEGT. The CDR3 is 14 residues long. The CDR3 here is CASSSTQRTDTQYF. CDR3 nucleotide sequence: TGTGCCAGCAGTTCGACCCAACGCACAGATACGCAGTATTTT.

This chain links TRBV9 with TRBJ1-1; D gene uncertain. With 0 bases removed from V and 3 bases from J, the gap between germline ends came to 15 bases. Germline V gene data show CDR1 as SGDLS and CDR2 as YYNGEE. The CDR3 is 16 amino acids. This CDR3 is CASSVGPGGVYTEAFF. Here the CDR3 DNA reads TGTGCCAGCAGCGTAGGGCCCGGAGGCGTTTACACTGAAGCTTTCTTT.

This clonotype was seen a few times. This chain joins TRBV20-1 and TRBJ1-5; D may be TRBD1 (5 bases). The ends were cut back, 3 bases at V and 3 bases at J, with 15 bases in the middle. The germline CDR1 and CDR2 sequences are DFQATT and SNEGSKA (reference sequence). CDR3 size: 15 residues. The CDR3 coding sequence is TGCAGTGCTAGTGGCGGGGCAGCATACAATCAGCCCCAGCATTTT. Translated, it gives CSASGGAAYNQPQHF.

The rearrangement links TRBV20-1 to TRBJ1-1; 8 bases align to TRBD1. This CDR3 is 13 amino acids long. V lost 5 bases and J lost 7; bases outside the gene matches: 9. The germline gives CDR1 DFQATT, CDR2 SNEGSKA (reference sequence). The CDR3 bases are TGCAGTGCTGGGGACAGGTCCAAAGGTGAAGCTTTCTTT. Translation gives CSAGDRSKGEAFF.

About this clonotype itself: A much larger clone lies one base from this, so it may be a read error. The J gene is TRBJ2-7, the V gene TRBV6-5, with TRBD1 matching 8 bases. This CDR3 spans 15 amino acids. Germline assignment: CDR1 MNHEY and CDR2 SVGAGI. V lost 0 bases to trimming and J lost 6 bases; unmatched junction nucleotides: 7. The CDR3 bases are TGTGCCAGCAGTTACTCGCCCATAACAGGGGGCGAGCAGTACTTC. Its protein product is CASSYSPITGGEQYF.

This clonotype has only one observation. Compared with germline, one end of the junction differs, possibly owing to a read error. The chain employs TRBV20-1 and TRBJ2-7, with unresolved D. The CDR3 sequence is 15 residues long. CDR1 and CDR2 (germline): DFQATT, SNEGSKA (reference sequence). The CDR3 DNA reads TGCAGTGCTGGAGATTTAAGGTCGATCTCCTACGAGCAGTACTTC. Translating gives CSAGDLRSISYEQYF.

This sequence joins TRBV6-2 or TRBV6-3 and TRBJ2-2, with TRBD1 matching over 7 bases. The CDR3 runs 14 residues. CDR1 and CDR2 from the germline V gene are MNHEY and SVGEGT. Trimming at V came to 6 bases and at J to 7 bases, leaving 8 bases not matched to a gene. CDR3 DNA: TGTGCCAGCAGCTACACCTACAGGGGCGGGGAGCTGTTTTTT. It encodes CASSYTYRGGELFF.